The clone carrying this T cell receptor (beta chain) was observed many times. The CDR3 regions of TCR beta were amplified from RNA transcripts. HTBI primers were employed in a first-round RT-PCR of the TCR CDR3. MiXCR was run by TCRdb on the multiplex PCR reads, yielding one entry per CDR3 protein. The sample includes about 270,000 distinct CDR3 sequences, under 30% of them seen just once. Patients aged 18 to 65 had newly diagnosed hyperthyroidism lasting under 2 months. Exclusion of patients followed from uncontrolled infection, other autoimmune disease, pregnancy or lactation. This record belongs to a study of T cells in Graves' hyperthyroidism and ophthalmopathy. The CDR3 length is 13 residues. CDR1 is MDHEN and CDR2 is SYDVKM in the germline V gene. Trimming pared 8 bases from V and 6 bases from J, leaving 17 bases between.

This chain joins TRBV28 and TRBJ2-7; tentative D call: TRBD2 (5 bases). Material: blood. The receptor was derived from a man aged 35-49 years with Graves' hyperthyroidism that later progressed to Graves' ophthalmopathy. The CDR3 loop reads CASEGSGLREQYF. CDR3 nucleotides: TGTGCCAGCGAAGGGAGCGGTCTGCGCGAGCAGTACTTC. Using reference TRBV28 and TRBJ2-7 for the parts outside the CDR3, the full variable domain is DVKVTQSSRYLVKRTGEKVFLECVQDMDHENMFWYRQDPGLGLRLIYFSYDVKMKEKGDIPEGYSVSREKKERFSLILESASTNQTSMYLCASEGSGLREQYFGPGTRLTVT.